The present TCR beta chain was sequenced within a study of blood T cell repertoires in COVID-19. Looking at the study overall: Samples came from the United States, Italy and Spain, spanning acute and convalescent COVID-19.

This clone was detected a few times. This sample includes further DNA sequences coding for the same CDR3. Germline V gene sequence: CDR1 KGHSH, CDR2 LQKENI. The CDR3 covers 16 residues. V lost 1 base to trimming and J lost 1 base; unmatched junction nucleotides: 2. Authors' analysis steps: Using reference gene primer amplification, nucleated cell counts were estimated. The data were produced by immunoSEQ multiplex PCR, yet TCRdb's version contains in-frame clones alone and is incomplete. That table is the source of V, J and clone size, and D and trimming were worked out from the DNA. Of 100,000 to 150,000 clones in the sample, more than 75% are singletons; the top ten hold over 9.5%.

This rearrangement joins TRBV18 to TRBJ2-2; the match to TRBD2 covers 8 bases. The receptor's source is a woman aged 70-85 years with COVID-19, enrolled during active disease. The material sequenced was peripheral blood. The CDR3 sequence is CASSPLAGRNTGELFF. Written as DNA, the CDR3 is TGTGCCAGCTCACCACTAGCGGGGAGGAACACCGGGGAGCTGTTTTTT.